This T cell receptor beta chain was recorded in a study of beta chain features in type 1 diabetes. Study information: In age, gender and cell yields, patients were similar to healthy donors.

Broader study findings: In all four CD4+ subsets, TCRB CDR3 length was significantly, moderately reduced in type 1 diabetes. VDJ junctions from type 1 diabetes patients carried fewer insertions and larger deletions.

CDR1 LNHDA and CDR2 SQIVND come from the germline V gene (reference sequence). V was trimmed by 3 bases and J by 5 bases, leaving 10 bases between them. CDR3 length equals 13 residues. Populations obtained by sorting all exceeded 98% purity. Sequencing targeted expressed TCRB transcripts, as all isolated RNA had been reverse transcribed. TCRdb's table, derived via immunoSEQ multiplex PCR, lists solely in-frame clones and lacks some. The repertoire holds roughly 730,000 clones, with 13% as singletons. This clone was detected only a few times. Its antigen is unknown. This clonotype was obtained from a young man with type 1 diabetes. Sequenced sample: naive CD4+ T cells from blood. The J gene is TRBJ2-5, the V gene TRBV19; D not resolved. The CDR3 bases are TGTGCCAGTAGTATGGATATCGGGGAGACCCAGTACTTC. Amino acids: CASSMDIGETQYF.